The next 6 T cell receptor beta chains were all read from a single sample in a study of blood T cell repertoires in COVID-19. TCRdb's copy holds only in-frame clones and misses some; the assay was immunoSEQ multiplex PCR. The repertoire holds about 170,000 clones, with 88% as singletons. Sequencing used peripheral blood. The receptors originated from a man in his 60s with acute or convalescent COVID-19.

The V gene is TRBV6-6, the J gene TRBJ1-2; 7 bases line up with TRBD1. Germline CDR1 reads MNHNY; CDR2 reads SVGAGI (reference sequence). CDR3 length equals 16 residues. The trim removed 7 bases at V and 4 bases at J, leaving 15 bases unmatched. The CDR3 coding sequence is TGTGCCAGCACCAGACTCGCCGACAGGGACGCCTATGGCTACACCTTC. Protein sequence: CASTRLADRDAYGYTF.

The chain has TRBV24-1 and TRBJ2-1; TRBD1 agrees at 7 bases. Germline V gene sequence: CDR1 KGHDR, CDR2 SFDVKD. CDR3 length equals 15 residues. With V trimmed by 3 bases and J by 9 bases, 10 bases remained unmatched. The CDR3 protein is CATSDPNTGAGEQFF. The CDR3 DNA reads as TGTGCCACCAGTGATCCGAACACAGGGGCGGGTGAGCAGTTCTTC.

This clone was found once. The rearrangement joins TRBV6-5 to TRBJ1-1; D gene uncertain. This CDR3 is 13 amino acids long. CDR1 and CDR2 from the germline V gene are MNHEY and SVGAGI. V was shortened by 6 bases and J by 1 base, with 9 bases between the two germline ends. The chain's CDR3 is CASRPGSNTEAFF. In DNA form, the CDR3 reads TGTGCCAGCAGGCCCGGGTCGAACACTGAAGCTTTCTTT.

This rearrangement joins TRBV10-3 to TRBJ1-5, with 7 bases lining up with TRBD1. From germline, CDR1 is ENHRY and CDR2 SYGVKD. Trimming cost V 6 bases and J 5 bases; bases outside gene matches: 7. This CDR3 spans 14 amino acids. The CDR3 protein is CAIRATGLDQPQHF. The CDR3 DNA is TGTGCCATCAGGGCGACAGGGTTGGATCAGCCCCAGCATTTT.

This rearrangement joins TRBV7-8 to TRBJ2-1, with TRBD2 identical over 7 bases. This CDR3 is 15 amino acids long. Germline-derived CDR1 and CDR2 are SGHVS and FQNEAQ. V trimming: 4 bases; J trimming: 7 bases; junction bases outside the gene matches: 10. The CDR3 DNA sequence: TGTGCCAGCAGCTCCCTCTTCGGCGGGAGTAATGAGCAGTTCTTC. As protein: CASSSLFGGSNEQFF.

The CDR3 DNA reads TGTGCCAGCAGTCCAAGGGGACAGTTTAACTATGGCTACACCTTC. Its protein is CASSPRGQFNYGYTF. The chain has TRBV6-2 or TRBV6-3 and TRBJ1-2; TRBD1 matches at 7 bases. CDR3 length: 15 amino acids. Germline V gene lookup returns CDR1 MNHEY and CDR2 SVGEGT. After removal of 5 bases from V and 1 base from J, the junction contained 7 bases not matched to a gene.